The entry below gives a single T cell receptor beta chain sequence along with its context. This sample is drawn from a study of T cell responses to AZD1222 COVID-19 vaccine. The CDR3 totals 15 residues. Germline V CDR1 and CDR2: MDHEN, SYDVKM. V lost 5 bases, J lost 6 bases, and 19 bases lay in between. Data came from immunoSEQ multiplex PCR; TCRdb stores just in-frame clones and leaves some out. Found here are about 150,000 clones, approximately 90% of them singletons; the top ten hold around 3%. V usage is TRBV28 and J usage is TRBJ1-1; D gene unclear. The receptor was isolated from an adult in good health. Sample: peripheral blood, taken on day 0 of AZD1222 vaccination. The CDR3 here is CASSLMAYQDAEAFF. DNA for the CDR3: TGTGCCAGCAGTCTTATGGCATACCAGGACGCTGAAGCTTTCTTT.